Reported below is one T cell receptor beta chain. Its antigen remains unidentified. This entry belongs to a study of T-cell memory formation after mild COVID-19. Study-wide results and limits: Shrinking CD4+ clones were chiefly CM and EM; CD8+ ones were chiefly EMRA. Clones contracting across day 15 to 85 had a balanced CD4/CD8 profile; later expanding clones leaned CD4+. Confirmation was lacking for SARS-CoV-2 specificity of second-wave clones that peaked on day 37.

TCRdb reprocessed the 5' RACE reads with MiXCR, giving one entry per CDR3 protein. This table holds some 310,000 distinct CDR3 sequences, around a fifth found once. The sequenced sample was PBMCs or a T cell subset sorted from them (not recorded which). This clonotype was sampled from a young man who had mild COVID-19 (a few samples of this study predate the infection). Cell type and time point are not known.

CDR3 region: CASSLEYRGVEAFF. The CDR3 DNA sequence: TGTGCCAGCAGCTTAGAGTACAGGGGGGTTGAAGCTTTCTTT. V gene TRBV7-9 combines with J gene TRBJ1-1; 8 bases are a match to TRBD1. Germline loops: CDR1 SEHNR, CDR2 FQNEAQ (reference sequence). The length of the CDR3 is 14 residues. Trimming took 1 base from V and 7 from J; bases not matched to a gene: 5.